This TCR beta chain was retrieved from a study of vaccination and CD4 T cells after COVID-19. Overall study: For control cultures, the treatment was a CEFX pool, an HIV-1 Nef pool, or no peptide.

Concerning this clonotype: What it binds is unknown.

With V trimmed by 10 bases and J by 4 bases, 12 bases remained unmatched. Germline V gene data show CDR1 as ENHRY and CDR2 as SYGVKD. The CDR3 contains 15 residues. Regarding treatment: approximately nine-day PBMC culture with coronavirus spike peptide pools or control peptides (ViraFEST assay). ViraFEST enlarged antigen-specific T cell populations with peptide pools and afterwards sequenced TCRs. The culture of some 2.1 million PBMCs per well included 8.5 to 10 IU/ml IL-2 and roughly 9.7 ug/ml peptide pools. Overall study findings and caveats: Researchers report that a median about 86% of reactive clones in convalescent patients surfaced only post-vaccination.

Sequenced with the Oncomine TCR Beta short-read assay was DNA taken from cultured CD4+ T cells. TCRdb itself ran the PCR reads through MiXCR, one entry per CDR3 protein. This table holds thousands of distinct CDR3 sequences, approximately 40% found once. This clonotype was obtained from a human donor who had recovered from COVID-19. The sample taken for sequencing was CD4+ T cells from blood, cultured in vitro. This chain uses TRBV10-3 with TRBJ1-1, with 10 bases that match TRBD1. CDR3 sequence reads: CATGGGQGIVTEAFF. CDR3 nucleotides: TGTGCCACGGGGGGGGGACAGGGGATCGTCACTGAAGCTTTCTTT.